This T cell receptor (beta chain) was recorded in a study of PD-L1 blockade in urothelial cancer. Study summary: From 2014, patients received atezolizumab, given as 1,200 mg intravenously every 3 weeks. The study recovered a median of roughly 150,000 T cells per blood sample. Overall study findings and caveats: Below-median pretreatment blood TCR clonality was associated with improved progression-free and overall survival.

Note on this clone: Its antigen is not known.

The germline V gene encodes CDR1 SGHDN and CDR2 FVKESK. The CDR3 runs 16 residues. After removal of 3 bases from V and 7 bases from J, the junction contained 6 bases not matched to a gene. Method: immunoSEQ multiplex PCR; TCRdb's copy keeps in-frame clones and lacks some. The table has some 29,000 clones, more than 70% seen once. This TCR derives from a man aged 45-65 years with urothelial cancer. This chain links TRBV14 with TRBJ2-1, with 13 nucleotides matching TRBD2. Sequencing used PBMCs, obtained around atezolizumab (anti-PD-L1) treatment. The CDR3 loop is CASSHPLAGGYNEQFF. In DNA, the CDR3 is TGTGCCAGCAGCCATCCACTAGCGGGAGGGTATAATGAGCAGTTCTTC.